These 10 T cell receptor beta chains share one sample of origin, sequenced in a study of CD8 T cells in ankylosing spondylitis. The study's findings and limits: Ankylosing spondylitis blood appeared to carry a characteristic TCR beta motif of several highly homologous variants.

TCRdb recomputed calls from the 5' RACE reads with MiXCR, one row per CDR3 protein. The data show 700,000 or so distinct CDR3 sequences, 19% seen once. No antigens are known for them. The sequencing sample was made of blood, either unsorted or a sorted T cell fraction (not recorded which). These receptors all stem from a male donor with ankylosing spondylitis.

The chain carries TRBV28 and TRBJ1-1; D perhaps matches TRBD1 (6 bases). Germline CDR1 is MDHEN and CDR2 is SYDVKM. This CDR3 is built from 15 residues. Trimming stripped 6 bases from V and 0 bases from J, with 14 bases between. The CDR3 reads CASSFAQGLNTEAFF. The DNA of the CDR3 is TGTGCCAGCAGCTTCGCACAGGGTTTGAACACTGAAGCTTTCTTT.

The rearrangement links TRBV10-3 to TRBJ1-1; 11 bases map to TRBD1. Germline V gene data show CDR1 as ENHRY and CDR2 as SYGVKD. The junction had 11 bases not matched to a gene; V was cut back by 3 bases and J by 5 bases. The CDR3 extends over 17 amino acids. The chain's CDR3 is CAISDVRGTGGETEAFF. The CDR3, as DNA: TGTGCCATCAGTGACGTCCGAGGGACAGGGGGGGAGACTGAAGCTTTCTTT.

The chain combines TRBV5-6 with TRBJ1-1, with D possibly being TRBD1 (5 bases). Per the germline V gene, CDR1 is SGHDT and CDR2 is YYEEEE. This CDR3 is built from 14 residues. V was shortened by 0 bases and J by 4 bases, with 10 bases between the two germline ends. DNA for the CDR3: TGTGCCAGCAGCTTGGTGGGGGGGGTCACTGAAGCTTTCTTT. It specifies CASSLVGGVTEAFF.

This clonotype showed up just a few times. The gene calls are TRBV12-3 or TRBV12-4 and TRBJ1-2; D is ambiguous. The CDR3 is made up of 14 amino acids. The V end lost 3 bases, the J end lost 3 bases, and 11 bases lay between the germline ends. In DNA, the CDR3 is TGTGCCAGCAGTTTTCCCGGCAGCTACTATGGCTACACCTTC. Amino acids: CASSFPGSYYGYTF.

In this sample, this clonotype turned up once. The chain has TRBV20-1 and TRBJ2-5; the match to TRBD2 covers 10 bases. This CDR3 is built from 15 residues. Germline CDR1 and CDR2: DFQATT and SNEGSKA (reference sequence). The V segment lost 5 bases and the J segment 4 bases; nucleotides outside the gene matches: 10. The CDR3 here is CSAPPRTSGRETQYF. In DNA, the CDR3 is TGCAGTGCTCCCCCGAGGACTAGCGGCCGAGAGACCCAGTACTTC.

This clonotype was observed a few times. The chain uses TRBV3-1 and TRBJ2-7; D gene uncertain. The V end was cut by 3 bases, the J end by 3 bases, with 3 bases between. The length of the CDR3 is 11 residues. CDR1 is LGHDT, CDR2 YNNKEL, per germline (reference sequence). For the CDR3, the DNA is TGTGCCAGCAGCCATATCTACGAGCAGTACTTC. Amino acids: CASSHIYEQYF.

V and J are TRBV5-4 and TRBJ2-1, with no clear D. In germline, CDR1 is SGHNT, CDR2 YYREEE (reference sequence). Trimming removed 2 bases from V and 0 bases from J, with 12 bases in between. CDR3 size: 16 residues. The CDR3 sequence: CASSFGSFPSYNEQFF. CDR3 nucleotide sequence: TGTGCCAGCAGCTTTGGATCCTTCCCCTCCTACAATGAGCAGTTCTTC.

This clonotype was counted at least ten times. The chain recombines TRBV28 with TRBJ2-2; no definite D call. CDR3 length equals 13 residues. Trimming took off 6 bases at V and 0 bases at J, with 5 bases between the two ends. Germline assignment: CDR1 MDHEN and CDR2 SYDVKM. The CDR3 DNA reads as TGTGCCAGCAGAACCACGAACACCGGGGAGCTGTTTTTT. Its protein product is CASRTTNTGELFF. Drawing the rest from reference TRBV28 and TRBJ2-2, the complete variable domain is DVKVTQSSRYLVKRTGEKVFLECVQDMDHENMFWYRQDPGLGLRLIYFSYDVKMKEKGDIPEGYSVSREKKERFSLILESASTNQTSMYLCASRTTNTGELFFGEGSRLTVL.

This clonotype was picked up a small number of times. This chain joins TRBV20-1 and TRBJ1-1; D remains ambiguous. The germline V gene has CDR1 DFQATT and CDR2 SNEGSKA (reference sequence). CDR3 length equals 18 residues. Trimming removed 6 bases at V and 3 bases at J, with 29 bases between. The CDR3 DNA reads TGCAGTGCCACAGTTCTCGCCGGCGCGAGGGTGGTGGACACTGAAGCTTTCTTT. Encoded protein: CSATVLAGARVVDTEAFF.

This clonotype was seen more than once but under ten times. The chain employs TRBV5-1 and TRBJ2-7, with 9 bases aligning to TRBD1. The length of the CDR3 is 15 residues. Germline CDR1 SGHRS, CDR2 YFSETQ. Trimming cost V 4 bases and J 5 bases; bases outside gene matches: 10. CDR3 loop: CASSVTGGAFHEQYF. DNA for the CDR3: TGCGCCAGCAGCGTAACAGGGGGCGCTTTCCACGAGCAGTACTTC.